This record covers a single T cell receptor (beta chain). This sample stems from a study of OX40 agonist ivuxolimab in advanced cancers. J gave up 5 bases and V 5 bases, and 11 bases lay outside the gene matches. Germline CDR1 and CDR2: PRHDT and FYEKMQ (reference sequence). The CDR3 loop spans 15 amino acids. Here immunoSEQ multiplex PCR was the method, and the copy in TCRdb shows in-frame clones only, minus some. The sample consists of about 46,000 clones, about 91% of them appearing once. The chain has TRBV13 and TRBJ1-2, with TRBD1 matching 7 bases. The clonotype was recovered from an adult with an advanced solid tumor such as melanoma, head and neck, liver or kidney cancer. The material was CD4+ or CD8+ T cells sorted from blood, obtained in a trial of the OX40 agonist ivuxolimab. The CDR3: CASSRLLGDRYGYTF. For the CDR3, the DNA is TGTGCCAGCAGCCGACTTTTGGGGGACAGATATGGCTACACCTTC.